This T cell receptor (beta chain) originates from a study of T cells in Graves' hyperthyroidism and ophthalmopathy (dated by TCRdb to the late 2010s). With respect to the entire study: Peripheral blood samples were taken at initial diagnosis, before any treatment was given. The approximately 90 discovery patients were divided at random into training and test sets in a 7:3 ratio. In addition, the study compared T-cell repertoires in thyroid tissue and in blood from six Graves' hyperthyroidism patients. Following sampling, methimazole starting at 30 mg daily was given to hyperthyroidism patients, and high-dose intravenous methylprednisolone was given to ophthalmopathy patients. An independent validation cohort of around 19 hyperthyroidism patients and about 15 patients who later progressed to ophthalmopathy tested prospective prediction of ophthalmopathy. The paper reports TCR Vbeta CDR3 sequencing of about 140 peripheral blood samples: some 41 ophthalmopathy, under 80 hyperthyroidism and around 17 progressor patients. To identify distinguishing TCR V-J signatures, a discovery cohort of about 100 patients was used, comprising some 45 with Graves' ophthalmopathy and around 60 with stable Graves' hyperthyroidism.

As concerns this clonotype: What antigen it recognizes has not been identified. Per-base quality was not reported, and no clone a single base away is much larger than it.

Moderately to severely active disease, a Clinical Activity Score of at least 3, a NOSPECS grade of at least 4, and a duration under 3 months were present in ophthalmopathy patients. The study excluded patients with uncontrolled infections, other autoimmune diseases, pregnancy or lactation. Diagnoses were established on the basis of clinical symptoms, serum thyroxine and TRAb, thyroid ultrasound, and orbital computed tomography. PBMCs were isolated from roughly 10 ml of fresh peripheral blood by Ficoll-Paque density gradient centrifugation. Total RNA was extracted using Trizol reagent, and RNA quality was assessed on an Agilent 2100 Bioanalyzer. What the study reported, not specific to this receptor: Most expanded thyroid clonotypes (frequency above 0.001) were also found in blood, which suggests that blood repertoires may mirror thyroid immune responses. Sample size was not statistically predetermined, and investigators were not blinded to group allocation. In validation, progression to ophthalmopathy was predicted by the model with approximately 67% sensitivity and 72% to 85% specificity, a median of 6.5 months before onset. A 13 V-J signature model separated ophthalmopathy from stable hyperthyroidism, with about 88% sensitivity and about 81% specificity in cross-validation and 80%/75% in testing.

Taken from cysteine to phenylalanine, the CDR3 has 14 residues. Kept here is only the CDR3 DNA, which spans 42 bases and is read in frame from base 1. The germline V gene yields SGHVS for CDR1 and FQNEAQ for CDR2. V is clipped by 7 bases and J by 1 base, and the sequence between their germline boundaries is 11 bases long. Amplification of TCR beta CDR3 regions was carried out from RNA transcripts. For the first round of RT-PCR on the TCR CDR3, the HTBI primer set was used together with the Qiagen OneStep RT-PCR kit. Libraries were constructed in a second round of multiplex PCR, after which size selection and purification were performed. Sequencing of the libraries was done on an Illumina HiSeq2000 using paired-end 100 bp reads. As for the authors' bioinformatics: SOAPnuke was used to process the raw data, with reads discarded if the reads contained adapters or uncalled bases, had a mean Phred below 15, or lacked an exact constant-primer or identifier match. COPE v1.2.5 was used to merge the high-quality paired reads, and each unique nucleotide sequence was defined as a clonotype. Clonotypes were aligned to IMGT TRBV, TRBD and TRBJ reference segments using MiTCR v1.1. The analysis included only V-J combinations with a frequency above 0.0001, which together covered 99% to 99.2% of the repertoires. A TCS score was defined as the ratio of F50 (clonal expansion) to E x V (chaos), with BLOSUM62-based TCRdist applied between CDR3 peptides within each V-J. Welch's t-statistics and random forest reduced roughly 500 V-J features to 13, which were used in a naive Bayes classifier (R e1071). TCRdb reanalyzed the raw reads on its own, using fastp at Q25 for trimming and MiXCR for clone calling, and kept in-frame beta chains. A single entry per CDR3 protein holds the most common genes and DNA from its merged rows. In this record, the V and J calls reflect TCRdb's handling and not the investigators' own analysis. This sample comprises about 520,000 distinct CDR3 sequences, less than 25% of them detected only once. About 11% of the sample is held by the ten biggest clonotypes.

This TCR was sampled from a woman between 25 and 40 years old with Graves' ophthalmopathy. This chain joins TRBV7-8 to TRBJ2-4; TRBD1 might be the D gene, on 6 matching bases. Source material: blood. At the DNA level, the sequence is TGTGCCAGCACCGAAGACAGGGCCAAAAACATTCAGTACTTC. Its protein product is CASTEDRAKNIQYF. The CDR3, completed at both ends by the reference TRBV7-8 and TRBJ2-4 genes, gives the full variable domain GAGVSQSPRYKVAKRGQDVALRCDPISGHVSLFWYQQALGQGPEFLTYFQNEAQLDKSGLPSDRFFAERPEGSVSTLKIQRTQQEDSAVYLCASTEDRAKNIQYFGAGTRLSVL.